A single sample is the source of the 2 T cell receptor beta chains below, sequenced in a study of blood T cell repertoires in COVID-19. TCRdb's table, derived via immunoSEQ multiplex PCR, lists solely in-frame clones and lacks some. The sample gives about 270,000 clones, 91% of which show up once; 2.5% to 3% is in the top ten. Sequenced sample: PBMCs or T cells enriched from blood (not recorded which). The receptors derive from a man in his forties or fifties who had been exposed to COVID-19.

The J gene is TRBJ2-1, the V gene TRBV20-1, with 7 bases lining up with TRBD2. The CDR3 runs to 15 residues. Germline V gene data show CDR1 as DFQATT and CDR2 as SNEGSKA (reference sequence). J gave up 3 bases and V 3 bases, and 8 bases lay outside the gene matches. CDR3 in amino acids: CSASEAGDYYNEQFF. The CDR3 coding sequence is TGCAGTGCTAGTGAGGCGGGAGACTACTACAATGAGCAGTTCTTC.

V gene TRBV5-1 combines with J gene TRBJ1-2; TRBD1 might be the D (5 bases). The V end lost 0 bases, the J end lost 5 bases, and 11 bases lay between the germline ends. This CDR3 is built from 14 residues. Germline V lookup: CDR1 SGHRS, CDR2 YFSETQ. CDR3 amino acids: CASSLGGGDYGYTF. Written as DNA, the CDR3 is TGCGCCAGCAGCTTGGGGGGCGGCGATTATGGCTACACCTTC.